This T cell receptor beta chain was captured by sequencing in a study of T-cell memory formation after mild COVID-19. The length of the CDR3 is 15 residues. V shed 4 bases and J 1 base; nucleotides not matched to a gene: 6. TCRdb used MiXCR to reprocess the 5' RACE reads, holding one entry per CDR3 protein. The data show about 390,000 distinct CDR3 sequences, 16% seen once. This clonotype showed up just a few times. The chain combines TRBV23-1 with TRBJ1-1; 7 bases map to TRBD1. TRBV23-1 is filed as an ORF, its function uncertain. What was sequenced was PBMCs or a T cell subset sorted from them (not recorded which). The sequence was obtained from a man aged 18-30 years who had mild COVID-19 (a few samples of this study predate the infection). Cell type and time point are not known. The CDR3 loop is CASSLPGQRNTEAFF. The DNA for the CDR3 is TGCGCCAGCAGTCTTCCGGGACAGCGGAACACTGAAGCTTTCTTT.